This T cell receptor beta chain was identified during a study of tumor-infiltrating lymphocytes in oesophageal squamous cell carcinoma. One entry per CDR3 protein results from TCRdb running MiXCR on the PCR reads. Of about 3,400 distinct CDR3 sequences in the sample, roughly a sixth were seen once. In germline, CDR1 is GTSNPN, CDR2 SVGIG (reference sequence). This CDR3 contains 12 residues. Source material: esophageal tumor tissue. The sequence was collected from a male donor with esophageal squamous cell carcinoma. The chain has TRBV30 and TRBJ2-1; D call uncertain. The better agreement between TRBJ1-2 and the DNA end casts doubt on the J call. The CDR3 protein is CAWSYTNYGYTF. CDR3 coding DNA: TGTGCCTGGAGTTATACTAACTATGGCTACACCTTC.